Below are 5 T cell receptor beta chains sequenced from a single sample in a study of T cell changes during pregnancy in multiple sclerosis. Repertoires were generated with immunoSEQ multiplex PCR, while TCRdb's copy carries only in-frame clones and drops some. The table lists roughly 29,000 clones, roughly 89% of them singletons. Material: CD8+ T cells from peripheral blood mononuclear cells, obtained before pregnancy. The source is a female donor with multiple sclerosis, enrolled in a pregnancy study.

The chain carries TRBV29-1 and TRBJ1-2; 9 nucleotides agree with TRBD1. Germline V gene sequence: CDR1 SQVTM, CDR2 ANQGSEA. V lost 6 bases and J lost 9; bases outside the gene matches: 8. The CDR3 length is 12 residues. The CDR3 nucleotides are TGCAGCGTGGGTTGGACAGGGGAAAGCTACACCTTC. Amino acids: CSVGWTGESYTF.

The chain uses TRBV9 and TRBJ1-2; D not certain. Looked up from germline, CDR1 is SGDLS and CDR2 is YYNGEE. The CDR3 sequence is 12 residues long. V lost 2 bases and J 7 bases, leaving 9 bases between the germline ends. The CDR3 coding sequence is TGTGCCAGCAGCGTGGAGGATGGTGGCTACACCTTC. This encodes CASSVEDGGYTF.

The CDR3 DNA reads TGTGCCAGCAGTCCCAACCCCCCCCCGGGTGCGACTGAAGCTTTCTTT. Translated, it gives CASSPNPPPGATEAFF. The chain carries TRBV25-1 and TRBJ1-1; D is unresolved. The CDR3 runs to 16 residues. Trimming took 5 bases from V and 5 from J, leaving 21 bases between them. Germline loops: CDR1 MGHDK, CDR2 SYGVNS.

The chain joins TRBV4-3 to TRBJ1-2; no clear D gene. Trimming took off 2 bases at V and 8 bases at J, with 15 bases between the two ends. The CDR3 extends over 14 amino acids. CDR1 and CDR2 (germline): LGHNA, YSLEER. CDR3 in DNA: TGCGCCAGCAGCCAACTTGAGGGTTGGAAGGGCTACACCTTC. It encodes CASSQLEGWKGYTF.

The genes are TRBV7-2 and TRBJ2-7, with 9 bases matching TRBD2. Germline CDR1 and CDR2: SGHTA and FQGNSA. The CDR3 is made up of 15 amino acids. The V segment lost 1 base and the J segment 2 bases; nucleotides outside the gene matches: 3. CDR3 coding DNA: TGTGCCAGCAGCTTAGGAGCGGGAGGACCCTACGAGCAGTACTTC. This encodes CASSLGAGGPYEQYF.